These 27 T cell receptor beta chains came from one sample sequenced in a study of CD8 T cells in ankylosing spondylitis. Study-level points and caveats: A motif in TCR beta, a set of roughly 8 highly homologous variants, appeared characteristic of ankylosing spondylitis blood.

TCRdb analysed the 5' RACE reads with MiXCR anew, one entry per CDR3 protein. The sample includes about 220,000 distinct CDR3 sequences, about 16% of them seen just once. Which antigens these TCRs recognize remains unknown. The sequenced sample consisted of blood, either unsorted or a sorted T cell fraction (not recorded which). The receptors shown here come from a male donor with ankylosing spondylitis.

The rearrangement joins TRBV30 to TRBJ2-3; 9 positions match TRBD1. J was trimmed by 2 bases and V by 5 bases; bases with no gene match: 2. The germline V gene has CDR1 GTSNPN and CDR2 SVGIG (reference sequence). The CDR3 length is 13 residues. The CDR3: CAWGDRVTDTQYF. The CDR3 region has the DNA TGTGCCTGGGGGGACAGGGTCACAGATACGCAGTATTTT. Based on the CDR3 plus reference TRBV30 and TRBJ2-3, the full variable domain is SQTIHQWPATLVQPVGSPLSLECTVEGTSNPNLYWYRQAAGRGLQLLFYSVGIGQISSEVPQNLSASRPQDRQFILSSKKLLLSDSGFYLCAWGDRVTDTQYFGPGTRLTVL.

The rearrangement uses TRBV20-1 and TRBJ2-1; no reliable D call. The germline V gene has CDR1 DFQATT and CDR2 SNEGSKA (reference sequence). The CDR3 length is 13 residues. Deletions cut 6 bases from V and 0 bases from J, with 9 bases between. CDR3 in DNA: TGCAGTGCCCGGAAGAGCTCCTACAATGAGCAGTTCTTC. It encodes CSARKSSYNEQFF.

Many counts were recorded for this clonotype. The chain joins TRBV29-1 to TRBJ1-1; D uncertain. The CDR3 runs to 12 residues. Looked up from germline, CDR1 is SQVTM and CDR2 is ANQGSEA. V gave up 4 bases and J gave up 1 base, with 7 bases separating them. The CDR3 DNA is TGCAGCGTTGTTCCGGGGAACACTGAAGCTTTCTTT. Translation gives CSVVPGNTEAFF. Combining the CDR3 with reference TRBV29-1 and TRBJ1-1 gives the whole variable domain SAVISQKPSRDICQRGTSLTIQCQVDSQVTMMFWYRQQPGQSLTLIATANQGSEATYESGFVIDKFPISRPNLTFSTLTVSNMSPEDSSIYLCSVVPGNTEAFFGQGTRLTVV.

This clonotype showed up just a few times. J is TRBJ2-7 and V is TRBV20-1, with 10 bases identical to TRBD2. CDR3 length: 13 residues. Germline-derived CDR1 and CDR2 are DFQATT and SNEGSKA (reference sequence). J gave up 3 bases and V 3 bases, and 2 bases lay outside the gene matches. In DNA, the CDR3 is TGCAGTGCTAGTCTAGCGGGGGACTACGAGCAGTACTTC. It yields the protein CSASLAGDYEQYF.

The table lists this clonotype with a few counts. The DNA of the CDR3 is TGTGCCAGCAGCCCCCTCAGGGGGTTAGTGAATGAGCAGTTCTTC. Protein product: CASSPLRGLVNEQFF. V is TRBV28 and J is TRBJ2-1; 7 bases are a match to TRBD1. With V trimmed by 6 bases and J by 7 bases, 12 bases remained unmatched. In germline, CDR1 is MDHEN, CDR2 SYDVKM. The CDR3 is 15 amino acids.

This chain joins TRBV29-1 and TRBJ2-5; a weak D match, TRBD1 (5 bases). V was shortened by 4 bases and J by 5 bases, with 20 bases between the two germline ends. The CDR3 sequence is 15 residues long. Germline values: CDR1 SQVTM, CDR2 ANQGSEA. The CDR3 nucleotides are TGCAGCGTTGGAGGCAGGGCTAACCATGGTGAGACCCAGTACTTC. This gives the protein CSVGGRANHGETQYF.

This clonotype was counted only a few times. The V gene is TRBV28, the J gene TRBJ1-2, with unresolved D. The germline gives CDR1 MDHEN, CDR2 SYDVKM. V lost 6 bases and J 1 base, leaving 12 bases between the germline ends. CDR3 size: 14 residues. The CDR3 spells CASSVPLFNYGYTF. The DNA of the CDR3 is TGTGCCAGCAGCGTGCCTCTGTTTAACTATGGCTACACCTTC.

This clonotype was observed a handful of times. V usage is TRBV27 and J usage is TRBJ2-7, with TRBD1 matching over 7 bases. Looked up from germline, CDR1 is MNHEY and CDR2 is SMNVEV (reference sequence). The length of the CDR3 is 12 residues. With V trimmed by 4 bases and J by 5 bases, 2 bases remained unmatched. The CDR3 DNA follows: TGTGCCAGCAGTTACAGGGGCCACGAGCAGTACTTC. This translates into CASSYRGHEQYF.

This clonotype was detected only once. The rearrangement links TRBV6-6 to TRBJ1-5; D gene ambiguous. Trimming cost V 4 bases and J 7 bases, with 11 bases left between them. The CDR3 runs 13 residues. Germline V gene data show CDR1 as MNHNY and CDR2 as SVGAGI (reference sequence). This CDR3 is CASSLGYGQPQHF. Here the CDR3 DNA reads TGTGCCAGCAGTTTAGGGTACGGGCAGCCCCAGCATTTT.

This clonotype was seen only a few times. CDR3 nucleotide sequence: TGTGCCAGCAAGAATGGAGTCTCTGGAAACACCATATATTTT. Translation: CASKNGVSGNTIYF. This rearrangement joins TRBV12-3 or TRBV12-4 to TRBJ1-3; no clear D gene. The CDR3 totals 14 residues. The ends were cut back, 7 bases at V and 0 bases at J, with 10 bases in the middle.

There are a few counts of this clonotype. The chain employs TRBV9 and TRBJ2-1; the D gene is possibly TRBD2 (6 bases). Germline loops: CDR1 SGDLS, CDR2 YYNGEE. This CDR3 is built from 13 residues. The V end was cut by 0 bases, the J end by 8 bases, with 9 bases between. The CDR3 DNA reads as TGTGCCAGCAGCGTAGGGGACTGGGATGAGCAGTTCTTC. Translated, it gives CASSVGDWDEQFF.

This chain links TRBV2 with TRBJ2-1, with 12 bases fitting TRBD2. The CDR3 extends over 17 amino acids. V was clipped by 4 bases and J by 2 bases; unmatched bases: 6. Germline V gives CDR1 SNHLY, CDR2 FYNNEI. CDR3 DNA sequence: TGTGCCAGCAGTGTACTAGCGGGAGGACCAACCTACAATGAGCAGTTCTTC. Protein sequence: CASSVLAGGPTYNEQFF.

The chain recombines TRBV27 with TRBJ2-3; TRBD2 is a possible D gene (6 bases). CDR1 is MNHEY, CDR2 SMNVEV, per germline (reference sequence). With 8 bases removed from V and 0 bases from J, the gap between germline ends came to 18 bases. The CDR3 is made up of 16 amino acids. The CDR3: CASGRPAPGSTDTQYF. The DNA for the CDR3 is TGTGCCAGCGGGAGGCCCGCACCGGGTAGCACAGATACGCAGTATTTT.

The chain employs TRBV12-3 or TRBV12-4 and TRBJ2-3; 7 nucleotides agree with TRBD2. V shed 0 bases and J 6 bases; nucleotides not matched to a gene: 3. CDR3 length: 14 amino acids. DNA of the CDR3: TGTGCCAGCAGTTTAGCGGGGGGGAGGGATACGCAGTATTTT. It codes for CASSLAGGRDTQYF.

This clonotype was seen only a few times. The junction departs from germline at one end; a sequencing error may be responsible. V is TRBV9 and J is TRBJ1-5, with 7 bases aligning to TRBD1. Germline V gene sequence: CDR1 SGDLS, CDR2 YYNGEE. The length of the CDR3 is 15 residues. In DNA form, the CDR3 reads TGTGCCATCAGCGGGGACAGTACCTTCAATCAGCCCCAGCATTTT. This translates into CAISGDSTFNQPQHF.

The table lists this clonotype with a few counts. V usage is TRBV24-1 and J usage is TRBJ2-1; D is uncertain. Trimming removed 2 bases at V and 8 bases at J, with 12 bases between. The CDR3 length is 14 residues. Germline CDR1 is KGHDR and CDR2 is SFDVKD. The CDR3 loop is CATSDSSWWYEQFF. CDR3 coding DNA: TGTGCCACCAGTGATTCGTCTTGGTGGTATGAGCAGTTCTTC.

This clonotype has more than one count but fewer than ten. The rearrangement uses TRBV7-9 and TRBJ2-7, with D maybe TRBD1 (5 bases). Between the trimmed V and J ends, which lost 2 bases and 2 bases, there was a span of 16 bases. This CDR3 contains 16 residues. Looked up from germline, CDR1 is SEHNR and CDR2 is FQNEAQ (reference sequence). CDR3: CASSLTVGSRAYEQYF. The CDR3, as DNA: TGTGCCAGCAGCTTAACAGTCGGATCCAGGGCCTACGAGCAGTACTTC.

This clonotype appeared a few times. V and J are TRBV6-2 or TRBV6-3 and TRBJ2-1; D call uncertain. Looked up from germline, CDR1 is MNHEY and CDR2 is SVGEGT. This CDR3 is built from 13 residues. The V gene lost 0 bases and the J gene lost 8 bases, with 8 bases spanning the gap. The CDR3 region has the DNA TGTGCCAGCAGTTACTCGTCCTGGGATGAGCAGTTCTTC. Protein: CASSYSSWDEQFF.

Only a few counts were recorded for this clonotype. CDR3 sequence: CASSTDRGLRNGYTF. CDR3 bases: TGTGCCAGCAGTACCGACAGGGGTCTAAGGAATGGCTACACCTTC. This sequence joins TRBV27 and TRBJ1-2, with 8 bases that match TRBD1. The CDR3 covers 15 residues. Germline lookup yields CDR1 MNHEY and CDR2 SMNVEV (reference sequence). With V trimmed by 5 bases and J by 6 bases, 11 bases remained unmatched.

This chain joins TRBV6-1 and TRBJ2-5; 8 nucleotides agree with TRBD2. V shed 7 bases and J 0 bases; nucleotides not matched to a gene: 13. Germline V lookup: CDR1 MNHNS, CDR2 SASEGT. There are 17 residues in the CDR3. CDR3 residues: CASTPLVTSAYQETQYF. DNA of the CDR3: TGTGCCAGCACCCCCTTGGTGACTAGCGCCTACCAAGAGACCCAGTACTTC.

The V call is TRBV13, the J call TRBJ2-5, with D maybe TRBD2 (5 bases). In germline, CDR1 is PRHDT, CDR2 FYEKMQ (reference sequence). Trimming took 1 base from V and 2 from J, leaving 8 bases between them. The CDR3 runs 14 residues. The CDR3 DNA is TGTGCCAGCAGCTTAGCGGGGAGACAAGAGACCCAGTACTTC. Amino acid sequence: CASSLAGRQETQYF. Using reference TRBV13 and TRBJ2-5 for the parts outside the CDR3, the full variable domain is AAGVIQSPRHLIKEKRETATLKCYPIPRHDTVYWYQQGPGQDPQFLISFYEKMQSDKGSIPDRFSAQQFSDYHSELNMSSLELGDSALYFCASSLAGRQETQYFGPGTRLLVL.

This chain uses TRBV5-6 with TRBJ2-3; 7 bases match TRBD2. Trimming took 6 bases from V and 9 from J; bases not matched to a gene: 13. The CDR3 is 14 residues long. In germline, CDR1 is SGHDT, CDR2 YYEEEE. CDR3 sequence: CASNSLLGEGTQYF. CDR3 coding DNA: TGTGCCAGCAACTCCCTTCTGGGGGAGGGGACGCAGTATTTT.

The chain couples TRBV7-8 to TRBJ2-7; D assignment may be TRBD1 or TRBD2 (5 bases each). Looked up from germline, CDR1 is SGHVS and CDR2 is FQNEAQ. The CDR3 sequence is 17 residues long. V dropped 0 bases and J dropped 3 bases, with 18 bases sitting between them. DNA of the CDR3: TGTGCCAGCAGCTTAGCGGAATTCGGGACGGGTTACTACGAGCAGTACTTC. Translating gives CASSLAEFGTGYYEQYF.

This chain links TRBV4-2 with TRBJ2-1; D possibly corresponds to TRBD2 (6 bases). CDR1 is LGHNA and CDR2 is YNFKEQ in the germline V gene. The CDR3 runs to 16 residues. Trimming took 0 bases from V and 5 from J, leaving 14 bases between them. The DNA of the CDR3 is TGTGCCAGCAGCCAAGATCGGAGGGTCTTCGACAATGAGCAGTTCTTC. Its translation is CASSQDRRVFDNEQFF.

This clonotype was found many times. The rearrangement uses TRBV2 and TRBJ2-1; D remains unclear. Deletions cut 4 bases from V and 6 bases from J, with 1 base between. Germline V gene sequence: CDR1 SNHLY, CDR2 FYNNEI. This CDR3 is built from 10 residues. In nucleotides, the CDR3 is TGTGCCAGCAGTGTCAATGAGCAGTTCTTC. Translated: CASSVNEQFF.

This chain links TRBV9 with TRBJ2-1; D is unclear. Germline values: CDR1 SGDLS, CDR2 YYNGEE. The V end lost 4 bases, the J end lost 9 bases, and 11 bases lay between the germline ends. There are 12 residues in the CDR3. This CDR3 reads CASSSSGSEQFF. CDR3 DNA: TGTGCCAGCAGCTCCTCAGGAAGTGAGCAGTTCTTC.

The rearrangement links TRBV28 to TRBJ2-1; D might be TRBD2 (5 bases). The CDR3 has 19 residues. Per germline, CDR1 MDHEN and CDR2 SYDVKM. V was pared by 2 bases and J by 3 bases, with 23 bases between. CDR3 residues: CASSLRVRGAAPIYNEQFF. DNA for the CDR3: TGTGCCAGCAGTTTAAGGGTCCGAGGAGCGGCGCCGATCTACAATGAGCAGTTCTTC.